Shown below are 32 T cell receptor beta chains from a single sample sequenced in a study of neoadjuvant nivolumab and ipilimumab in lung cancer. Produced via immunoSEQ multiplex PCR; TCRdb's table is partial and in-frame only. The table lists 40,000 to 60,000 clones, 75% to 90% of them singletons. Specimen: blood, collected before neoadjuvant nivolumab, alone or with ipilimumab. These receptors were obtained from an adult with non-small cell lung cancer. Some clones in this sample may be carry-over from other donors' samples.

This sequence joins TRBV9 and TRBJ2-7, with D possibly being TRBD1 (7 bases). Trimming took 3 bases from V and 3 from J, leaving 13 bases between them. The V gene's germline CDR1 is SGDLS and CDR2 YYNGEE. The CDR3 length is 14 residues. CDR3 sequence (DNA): TGTGCCAGCAGCGAGCGACAGGGAGGCTACGAGCAGTACTTC. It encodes CASSERQGGYEQYF.

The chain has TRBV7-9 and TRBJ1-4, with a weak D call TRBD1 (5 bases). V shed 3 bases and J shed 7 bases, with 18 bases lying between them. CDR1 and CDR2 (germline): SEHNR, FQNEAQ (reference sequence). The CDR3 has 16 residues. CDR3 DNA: TGTGCCAGCAGCTTCACTTCTAGGGGCTTTGGTGAAAAACTGTTTTTT. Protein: CASSFTSRGFGEKLFF. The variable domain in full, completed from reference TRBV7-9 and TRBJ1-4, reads DTGVSQNPRHKITKRGQNVTFRCDPISEHNRLYWYRQTLGQGPEFLTYFQNEAQLEKSRLLSDRFSAERPKGSFSTLEIQRTEQGDSAMYLCASSFTSRGFGEKLFFGSGTQLSVL.

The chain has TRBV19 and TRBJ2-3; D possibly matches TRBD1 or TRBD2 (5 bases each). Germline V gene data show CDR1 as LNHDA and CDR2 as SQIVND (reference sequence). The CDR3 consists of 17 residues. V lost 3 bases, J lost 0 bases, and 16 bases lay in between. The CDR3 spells CASSIADWGNSTDTQYF. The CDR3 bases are TGTGCCAGTAGTATCGCGGATTGGGGGAATAGCACAGATACGCAGTATTTT.

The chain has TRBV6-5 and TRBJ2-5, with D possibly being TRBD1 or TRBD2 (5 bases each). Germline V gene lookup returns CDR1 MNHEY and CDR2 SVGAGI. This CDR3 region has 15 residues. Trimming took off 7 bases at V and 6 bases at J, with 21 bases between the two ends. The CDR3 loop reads CASIPLGEGEKTQYF. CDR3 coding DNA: TGTGCCAGCATCCCACTGGGGGAAGGGGAAAAGACCCAGTACTTC.

CDR3 sequence reads: CASSASVSTDTQYF. DNA of the CDR3: TGTGCCAGCAGCGCCTCGGTAAGCACAGATACGCAGTATTTT. The V call is TRBV9, the J call TRBJ2-3; D is ambiguous. The CDR3 runs 14 residues. V was shortened by 3 bases and J by 0 bases, with 8 bases between the two germline ends. The V gene's germline CDR1 is SGDLS and CDR2 YYNGEE.

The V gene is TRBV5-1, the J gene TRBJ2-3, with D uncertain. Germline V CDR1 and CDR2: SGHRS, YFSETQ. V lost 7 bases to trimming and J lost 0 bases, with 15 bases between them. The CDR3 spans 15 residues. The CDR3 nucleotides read TGCGCCAGCCGCCTCGACTCCACTAGCACAGATACGCAGTATTTT. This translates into CASRLDSTSTDTQYF.

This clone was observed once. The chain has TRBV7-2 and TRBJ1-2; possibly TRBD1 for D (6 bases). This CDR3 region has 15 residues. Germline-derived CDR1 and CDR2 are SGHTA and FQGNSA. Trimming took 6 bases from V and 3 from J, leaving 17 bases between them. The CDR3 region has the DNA TGTGCCAGCAGTTCGACAGGAAGGACTGACTATGGCTACACCTTC. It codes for CASSSTGRTDYGYTF. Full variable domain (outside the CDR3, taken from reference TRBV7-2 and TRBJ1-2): GAGVSQSPSNKVTEKGKDVELRCDPISGHTALYWYRQSLGQGLEFLIYFQGNSAPDKSGLPSDRFSAERTGGSVSTLTIQRTQQEDSAVYLCASSSTGRTDYGYTFGSGTRLTVV.

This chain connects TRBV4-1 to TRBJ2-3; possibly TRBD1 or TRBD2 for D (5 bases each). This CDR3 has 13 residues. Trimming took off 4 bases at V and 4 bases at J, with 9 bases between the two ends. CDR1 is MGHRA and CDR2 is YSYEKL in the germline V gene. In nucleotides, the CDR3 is TGCGCCAGCAGCCGGGACGACCCAGATACGCAGTATTTT. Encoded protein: CASSRDDPDTQYF.

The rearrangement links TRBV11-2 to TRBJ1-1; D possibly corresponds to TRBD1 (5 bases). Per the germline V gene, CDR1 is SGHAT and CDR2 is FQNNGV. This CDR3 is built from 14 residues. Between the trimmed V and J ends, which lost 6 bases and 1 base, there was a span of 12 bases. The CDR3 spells CASRYPGGNTEAFF. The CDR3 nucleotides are TGTGCCAGCAGATACCCTGGGGGGAACACTGAAGCTTTCTTT.

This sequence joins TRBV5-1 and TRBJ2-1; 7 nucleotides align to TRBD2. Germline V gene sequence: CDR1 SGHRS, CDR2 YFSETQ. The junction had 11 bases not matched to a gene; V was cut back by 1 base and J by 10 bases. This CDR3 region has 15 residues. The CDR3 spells CASSLSGGGQWEQFF. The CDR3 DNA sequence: TGCGCCAGCAGCTTGAGTGGGGGAGGGCAATGGGAGCAGTTCTTC.

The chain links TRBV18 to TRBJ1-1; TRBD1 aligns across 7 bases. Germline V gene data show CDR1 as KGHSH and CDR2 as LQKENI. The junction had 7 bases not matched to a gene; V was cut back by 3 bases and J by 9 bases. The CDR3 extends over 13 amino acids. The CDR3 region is CASSPPTGSQAFF. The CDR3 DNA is TGTGCCAGCTCACCTCCGACAGGGAGTCAAGCTTTCTTT.

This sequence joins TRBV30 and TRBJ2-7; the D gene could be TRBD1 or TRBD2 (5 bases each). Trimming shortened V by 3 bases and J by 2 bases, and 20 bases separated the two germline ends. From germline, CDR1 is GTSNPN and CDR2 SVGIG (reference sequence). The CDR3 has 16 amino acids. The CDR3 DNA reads TGTGCCTGGAGGCCGCACCAGGGTCGGGGTACCTACGAGCAGTACTTC. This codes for CAWRPHQGRGTYEQYF.

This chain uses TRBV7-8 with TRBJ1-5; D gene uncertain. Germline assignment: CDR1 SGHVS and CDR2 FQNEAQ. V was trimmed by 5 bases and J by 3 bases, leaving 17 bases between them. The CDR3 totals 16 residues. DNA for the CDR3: TGTGCCAGCAGCCCGGACGGGCTCCCGGTCAATCAGCCCCAGCATTTT. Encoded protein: CASSPDGLPVNQPQHF. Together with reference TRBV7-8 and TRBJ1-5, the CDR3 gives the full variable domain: GAGVSQSPRYKVAKRGQDVALRCDPISGHVSLFWYQQALGQGPEFLTYFQNEAQLDKSGLPSDRFFAERPEGSVSTLKIQRTQQEDSAVYLCASSPDGLPVNQPQHFGDGTRLSIL.

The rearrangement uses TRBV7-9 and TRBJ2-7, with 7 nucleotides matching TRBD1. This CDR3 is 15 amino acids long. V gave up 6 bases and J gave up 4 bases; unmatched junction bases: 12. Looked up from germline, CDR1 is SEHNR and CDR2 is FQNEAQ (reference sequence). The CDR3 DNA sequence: TGTGCCAGCAGGGTTGTGGGACCCAGGGGGTACGAGCAGTACTTC. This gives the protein CASRVVGPRGYEQYF.

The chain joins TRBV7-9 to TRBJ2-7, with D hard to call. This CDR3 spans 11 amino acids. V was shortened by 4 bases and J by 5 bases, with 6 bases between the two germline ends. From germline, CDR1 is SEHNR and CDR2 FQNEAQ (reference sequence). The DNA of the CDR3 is TGTGCCAGCAGCTCCCGGGACGAGCAGTACTTC. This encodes CASSSRDEQYF.

In nucleotides, the CDR3 is TGCGCCAGCAGCCAAGAATGGACTAGCGGGAGAGGAACCCAAAATGAGCAGTTCTTC. Encoded protein: CASSQEWTSGRGTQNEQFF. The V and J genes are TRBV4-1 and TRBJ2-1; TRBD2 matches 13 bases. From germline, CDR1 is MGHRA and CDR2 YSYEKL. V gave up 0 bases and J gave up 7 bases; unmatched junction bases: 12. This CDR3 has 19 amino acids.

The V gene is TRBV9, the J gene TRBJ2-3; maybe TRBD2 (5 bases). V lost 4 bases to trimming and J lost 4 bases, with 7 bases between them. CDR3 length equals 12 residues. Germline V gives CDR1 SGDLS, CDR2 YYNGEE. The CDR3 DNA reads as TGTGCCAGCAGCTCACTAGCAGATACGCAGTATTTT. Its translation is CASSSLADTQYF.

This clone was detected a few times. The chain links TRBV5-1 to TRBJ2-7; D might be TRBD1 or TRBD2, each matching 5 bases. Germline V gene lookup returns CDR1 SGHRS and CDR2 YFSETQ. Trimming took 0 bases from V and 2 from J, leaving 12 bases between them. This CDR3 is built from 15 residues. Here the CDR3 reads CASSLATQGPYEQYF. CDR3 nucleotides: TGCGCCAGCAGCTTGGCCACCCAGGGACCCTACGAGCAGTACTTC.

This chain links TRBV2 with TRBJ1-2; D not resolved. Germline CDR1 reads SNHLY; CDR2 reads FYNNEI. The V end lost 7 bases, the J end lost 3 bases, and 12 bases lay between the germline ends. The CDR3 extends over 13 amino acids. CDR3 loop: CASMEGQYYGYTF. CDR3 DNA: TGTGCCAGCATGGAGGGCCAGTACTATGGCTACACCTTC.

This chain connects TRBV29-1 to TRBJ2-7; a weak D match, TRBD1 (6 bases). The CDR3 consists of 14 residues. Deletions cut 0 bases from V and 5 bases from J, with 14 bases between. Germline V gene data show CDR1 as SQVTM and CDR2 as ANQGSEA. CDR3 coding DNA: TGCAGCGTTGAAGAGGGCGGACAGAGCAACGAGCAGTACTTC. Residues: CSVEEGGQSNEQYF.

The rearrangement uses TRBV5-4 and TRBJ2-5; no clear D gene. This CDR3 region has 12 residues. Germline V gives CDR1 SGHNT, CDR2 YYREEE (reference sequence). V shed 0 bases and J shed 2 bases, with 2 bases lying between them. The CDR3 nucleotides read TGTGCCAGCAGCTTGGGTCAAGAGACCCAGTACTTC. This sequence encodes CASSLGQETQYF.

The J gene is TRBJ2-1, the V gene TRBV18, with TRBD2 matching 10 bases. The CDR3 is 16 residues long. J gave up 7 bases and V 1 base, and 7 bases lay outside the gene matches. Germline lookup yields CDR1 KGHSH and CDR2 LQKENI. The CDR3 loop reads CASSPRTSGMGNEQFF. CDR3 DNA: TGTGCCAGCTCACCACGAACTAGCGGGATGGGTAATGAGCAGTTCTTC.

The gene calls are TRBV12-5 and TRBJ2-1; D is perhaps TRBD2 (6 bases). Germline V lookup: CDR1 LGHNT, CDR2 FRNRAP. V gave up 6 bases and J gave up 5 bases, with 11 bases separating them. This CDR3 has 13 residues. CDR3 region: CASGKPGDNEQFF. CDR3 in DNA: TGTGCTAGTGGCAAACCGGGGGACAATGAGCAGTTCTTC. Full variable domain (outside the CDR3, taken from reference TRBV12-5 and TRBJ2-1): DARVTQTPRHKVTEMGQEVTMRCQPILGHNTVFWYRQTMMQGLELLAYFRNRAPLDDSGMPKDRFSAEMPDATLATLKIQPSEPRDSAVYFCASGKPGDNEQFFGPGTRLTVL.

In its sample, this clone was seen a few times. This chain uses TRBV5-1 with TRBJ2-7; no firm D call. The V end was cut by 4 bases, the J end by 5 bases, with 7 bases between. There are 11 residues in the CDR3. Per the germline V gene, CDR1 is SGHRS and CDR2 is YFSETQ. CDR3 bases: TGCGCCAGCAGCACAACTAACGAGCAGTACTTC. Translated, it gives CASSTTNEQYF.

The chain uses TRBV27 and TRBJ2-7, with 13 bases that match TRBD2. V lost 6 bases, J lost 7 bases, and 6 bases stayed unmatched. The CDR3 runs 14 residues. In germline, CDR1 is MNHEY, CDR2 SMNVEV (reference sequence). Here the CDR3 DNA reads TGTGCCAGCAGGAGGACTAGCGGGAGAATGGAGCAGTACTTC. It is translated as CASRRTSGRMEQYF.

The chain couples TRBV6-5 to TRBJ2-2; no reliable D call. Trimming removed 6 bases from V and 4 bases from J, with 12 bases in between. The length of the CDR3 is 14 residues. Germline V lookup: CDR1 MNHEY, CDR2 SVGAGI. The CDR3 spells CASSTNQATGELFF. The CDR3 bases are TGTGCCAGCAGCACAAACCAGGCCACCGGGGAGCTGTTTTTT.

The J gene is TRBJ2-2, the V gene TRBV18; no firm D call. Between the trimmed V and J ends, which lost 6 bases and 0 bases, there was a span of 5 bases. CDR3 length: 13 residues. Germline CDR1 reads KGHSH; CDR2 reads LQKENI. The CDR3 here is CASSPPNTGELFF. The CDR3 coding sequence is TGTGCCAGCTCCCCGCCGAACACCGGGGAGCTGTTTTTT.

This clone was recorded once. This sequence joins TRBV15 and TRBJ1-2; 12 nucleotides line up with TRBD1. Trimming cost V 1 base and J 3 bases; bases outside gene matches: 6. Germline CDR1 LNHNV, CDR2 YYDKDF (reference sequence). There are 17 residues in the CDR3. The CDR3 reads CATSRGDRGRQDYGYTF. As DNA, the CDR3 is TGTGCCACCAGCAGAGGGGACAGGGGGCGCCAGGACTATGGCTACACCTTC.

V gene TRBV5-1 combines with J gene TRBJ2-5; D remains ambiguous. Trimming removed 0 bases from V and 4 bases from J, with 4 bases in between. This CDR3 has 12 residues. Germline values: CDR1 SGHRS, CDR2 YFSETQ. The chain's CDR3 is CASSLDGETQYF. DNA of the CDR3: TGCGCCAGCAGCTTGGATGGAGAGACCCAGTACTTC.

The CDR3 region has the DNA TGTGCCAGCAGCCAAGTTAGCGGGAGTGCGGGAGAGACCCAGTACTTC. Protein sequence: CASSQVSGSAGETQYF. This rearrangement joins TRBV4-2 to TRBJ2-5; 9 bases line up with TRBD2. Germline V lookup: CDR1 LGHNA, CDR2 YNFKEQ. This CDR3 has 16 amino acids. V was clipped by 1 base and J by 4 bases; unmatched bases: 7.

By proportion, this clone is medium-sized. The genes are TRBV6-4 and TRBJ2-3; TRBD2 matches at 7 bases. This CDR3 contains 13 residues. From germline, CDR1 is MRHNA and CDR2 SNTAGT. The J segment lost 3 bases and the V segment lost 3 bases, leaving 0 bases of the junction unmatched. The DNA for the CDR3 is TGTGCCAGCAGTGAGCGGGAGACAGATACGCAGTATTTT. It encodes CASSERETDTQYF.

CDR3 sequence: CASSLGQGAGELFF. The CDR3 region has the DNA TGTGCCAGCAGCTTAGGACAGGGCGCCGGGGAGCTGTTTTTT. The chain is built from TRBV7-8 and TRBJ2-2; the match to TRBD1 covers 7 bases. The CDR3 runs 14 residues. Germline values: CDR1 SGHVS, CDR2 FQNEAQ. With V trimmed by 1 base and J by 6 bases, 2 bases remained unmatched.